The TCR beta chain described here comes from a study of shared clonotypes between healthy human individuals. Study-level results: The study found lower generation probabilities in non-shared clonotypes than in those shared by all four donors.

The V and J ends lost 5 bases and 6 bases, in that order; junction bases with no gene match: 8. The CDR3 covers 14 residues. CDR1 and CDR2 from the germline V gene are SEHNR and FQNEAQ (reference sequence). Worth noting for this clone: Its antigen is undetermined.

For each subset, genomic DNA was distributed in equal portions over several immunoSEQ plates. Clones were sequenced by immunoSEQ multiplex PCR, and TCRdb holds only the in-frame ones, with some missing. The profile shows about 1.5 million clones, nearly 99% of them singletons. Sequencing was done on a sample of naive CD4+ T cells sorted from blood. The subset was: CD45RA+ positively selected. The TCR comes from a man in his thirties or forties in good health. The chain combines TRBV7-9 with TRBJ2-5, with 8 bases that match TRBD2. The CDR3 DNA is TGTGCCAGCAGCCCCGGGGTAGCGGGAAAGACCCAGTACTTC. It encodes CASSPGVAGKTQYF.